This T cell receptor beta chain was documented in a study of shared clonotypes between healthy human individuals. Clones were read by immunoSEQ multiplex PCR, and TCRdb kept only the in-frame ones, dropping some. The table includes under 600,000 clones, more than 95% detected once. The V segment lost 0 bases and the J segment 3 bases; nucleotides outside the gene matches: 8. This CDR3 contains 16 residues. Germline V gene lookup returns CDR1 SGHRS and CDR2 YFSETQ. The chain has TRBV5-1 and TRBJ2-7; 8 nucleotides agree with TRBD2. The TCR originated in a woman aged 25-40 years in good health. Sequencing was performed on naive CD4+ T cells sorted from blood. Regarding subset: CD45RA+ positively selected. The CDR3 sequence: CASSLAKATSVYEQYF. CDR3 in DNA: TGCGCCAGCAGCTTGGCTAAAGCGACTAGCGTCTACGAGCAGTACTTC.